Presented here are 31 T cell receptor beta chains from one specimen sequenced in a study of cytomegalovirus exposure and HLA in healthy donors (dated by TCRdb to the late 2010s). Libraries were made using the immunoSEQ multiplex PCR assay. A mixture of 60 forward primers for TCR Vbeta segments and 13 reverse primers for TCR Jbeta segments was used in the multiplex PCR. TCRdb limited this immuneACCESS table to in-frame rearrangements with V and J called. A share of clones is missing; checked studies link under half to unresolved V genes, and the rest is unexplained. This sample has over 150,000 clones in its table, and 84% of those were observed once. The ten largest clonotypes hold under 5% of the sample. Specimen: PBMCs. The receptor source for this set is a girl under 18 in good health and CMV-seropositive.

This clone has only a few counts. V gene TRBV4-1 combines with J gene TRBJ1-5; D gene uncertain. The germline V gene has CDR1 MGHRA and CDR2 YSYEKL. Trimming pared 0 bases from V and 6 bases from J, leaving 12 bases between. This CDR3 has 15 amino acids. CDR3 DNA: TGCGCCAGCAGCCAAGATCCGAGGGAAGGTCAGCCCCAGCATTTT. Translation gives CASSQDPREGQPQHF.

This chain uses TRBV19 with TRBJ1-1, with TRBD1 matching 10 bases. CDR3 size: 17 residues. Germline CDR1 and CDR2: LNHDA and SQIVND (reference sequence). Unmatched junction bases numbered 9, after V lost 5 bases and J lost 0 bases. The CDR3 reads CASSLGQGLVMNTEAFF. In DNA form, the CDR3 reads TGTGCCAGTAGTTTGGGACAGGGGCTGGTTATGAACACTGAAGCTTTCTTT.

The V and J genes are TRBV4-1 and TRBJ1-2; weak D call: TRBD1 (6 bases). Germline CDR1 and CDR2: MGHRA and YSYEKL. This CDR3 has 15 amino acids. V was pared by 4 bases and J by 3 bases, with 15 bases between. CDR3 sequence reads: CASSPTGSLDYGYTF. As DNA, the CDR3 is TGCGCCAGCAGCCCGACAGGATCTTTGGACTATGGCTACACCTTC.

J is TRBJ1-1 and V is TRBV16; TRBD1 matches at 9 bases. Germline lookup yields CDR1 KGHSY and CDR2 FQNENV. Trimming removed 3 bases from V and 8 bases from J; junction bases left unmatched: 7. The CDR3 spans 14 residues. The CDR3 region is CASSHLGTGREAFF. The CDR3 region has the DNA TGTGCCAGCAGCCACCTTGGGACAGGGAGGGAAGCTTTCTTT.

The gene calls are TRBV5-8 and TRBJ1-1; D is undetermined. Germline V gene lookup returns CDR1 SGHTS and CDR2 YDEGEE. The CDR3 is made up of 15 amino acids. Trimming stripped 0 bases from V and 1 base from J, with 10 bases between. For the CDR3, the DNA is TGTGCCAGCAGCTTGGACACCCAGTGGAACACTGAAGCTTTCTTT. Protein: CASSLDTQWNTEAFF.

This chain connects TRBV9 to TRBJ1-3, with 9 bases aligning to TRBD1. The CDR3 sequence is 18 residues long. The V gene end was trimmed by 1 base and the J gene end by 2 bases; junction bases not matched to a gene: 10. Germline V CDR1 and CDR2: SGDLS, YYNGEE. The CDR3 sequence: CASSVFRDRELPGNTIYF. The CDR3 coding sequence is TGTGCCAGCAGCGTATTTCGGGACAGGGAGTTACCTGGAAACACCATATATTTT.

V gene TRBV10-3 combines with J gene TRBJ2-2; TRBD1 aligns across 9 bases. The CDR3 totals 14 residues. Germline loops: CDR1 ENHRY, CDR2 SYGVKD. The junction had 5 bases not matched to a gene; V was cut back by 9 bases and J by 3 bases. The CDR3 DNA reads TGTGCCATAAACAGGGGGCTCGACACCGGGGAGCTGTTTTTT. As protein: CAINRGLDTGELFF.

The chain has TRBV7-2 and TRBJ1-2; tentatively, D is TRBD1 (5 bases). Per germline, CDR1 SGHTA and CDR2 FQGNSA. CDR3 length: 15 amino acids. V gave up 5 bases and J gave up 2 bases, with 15 bases separating them. CDR3 region: CASSPRQTYNYGYTF. CDR3 nucleotide sequence: TGTGCCAGCAGCCCGCGACAGACATACAACTATGGCTACACCTTC.

V is TRBV12-5 and J is TRBJ1-1; 8 nucleotides agree with TRBD1. Trimming took 1 base from V and 1 from J; bases not matched to a gene: 5. The CDR3 consists of 16 residues. Germline-derived CDR1 and CDR2 are LGHNT and FRNRAP. Written as DNA, the CDR3 is TGTGCTAGTGGTTTGGCCTTACAGGGGGAGAACACTGAAGCTTTCTTT. Protein: CASGLALQGENTEAFF.

The CDR3 nucleotides read TGTGCCAGCAGTCCGGGACAGGGCTTAGGTCGAGGTGGCTACACCTTC. Its protein is CASSPGQGLGRGGYTF. The V gene is TRBV6-6, the J gene TRBJ1-2, with TRBD1 identical over 9 bases. V shed 5 bases and J 7 bases; nucleotides not matched to a gene: 14. This CDR3 spans 16 amino acids. Germline V gene sequence: CDR1 MNHNY, CDR2 SVGAGI (reference sequence).

This clone was seen just once. The V call is TRBV18, the J call TRBJ1-2, with 7 positions matching TRBD1. This CDR3 has 15 amino acids. Germline V CDR1 and CDR2: KGHSH, LQKENI. Unmatched junction bases numbered 8, after V lost 3 bases and J lost 4 bases. In nucleotides, the CDR3 is TGTGCCAGCTCACCGGTGGGACAGAATTCCTATGGCTACACCTTC. This sequence encodes CASSPVGQNSYGYTF.

The J gene is TRBJ1-5, the V gene TRBV15, with 7 bases identical to TRBD1. Germline CDR1 and CDR2: LNHNV and YYDKDF (reference sequence). CDR3 size: 15 residues. The V and J ends lost 7 bases and 2 bases, in that order; junction bases with no gene match: 8. CDR3 amino acids: CATTSRDSGNQPQHF. The CDR3 DNA follows: TGTGCCACCACCTCAAGGGACAGCGGCAATCAGCCCCAGCATTTT.

This sequence joins TRBV6-4 and TRBJ2-3, with 9 bases aligning to TRBD2. Germline V gene data show CDR1 as MRHNA and CDR2 as SNTAGT. V dropped 3 bases and J dropped 4; count of bases not matched to a gene: 5. The CDR3 totals 15 residues. CDR3 protein: CASSDRGGAADTQYF. CDR3 coding DNA: TGTGCCAGCAGTGATCGCGGGGGGGCTGCAGATACGCAGTATTTT.

The genes are TRBV14 and TRBJ2-7; 9 nucleotides match TRBD1. V shed 4 bases, J shed 3 bases, and the junction held 7 bases outside the gene matches. The V gene's germline CDR1 is SGHDN and CDR2 FVKESK. This CDR3 has 15 residues. CDR3: CASSLTGTGNYEQYF. CDR3 bases: TGTGCCAGCAGCCTAACCGGGACAGGGAACTACGAGCAGTACTTC. The whole variable domain, filled in from reference TRBV14 and TRBJ2-7, reads EAGVTQFPSHSVIEKGQTVTLRCDPISGHDNLYWYRRVMGKEIKFLLHFVKESKQDESGMPNNRFLAERTGGTYSTLKVQPAELEDSGVYFCASSLTGTGNYEQYFGPGTRLTVT.

The chain's CDR3 is CASRVAGGGETQYF. In DNA, the CDR3 is TGTGCCAGCAGGGTCGCAGGGGGAGGAGAGACCCAGTACTTC. This chain connects TRBV5-4 to TRBJ2-5, with a tentative D call TRBD1 (7 bases). Germline V gives CDR1 SGHNT, CDR2 YYREEE (reference sequence). The CDR3 runs to 14 residues. The germline V and J ends were trimmed by 5 bases and 4 bases, with 15 bases remaining between them.

This clone was detected a few times. The chain joins TRBV5-4 to TRBJ2-3; 12 bases are a match to TRBD2. CDR1 is SGHNT, CDR2 YYREEE, per germline (reference sequence). The J segment lost 3 bases and the V segment lost 4 bases, leaving 12 bases of the junction unmatched. The CDR3 loop spans 18 amino acids. DNA of the CDR3: TGTGCCAGCAGCCCCGATGGACTAGCGGGGTATCGGACAGATACGCAGTATTTT. As protein: CASSPDGLAGYRTDTQYF.

The chain joins TRBV6-5 to TRBJ1-2, with 9 nucleotides matching TRBD1. The CDR3 is 14 amino acids. Germline CDR1 and CDR2: MNHEY and SVGAGI. V dropped 2 bases and J dropped 8; count of bases not matched to a gene: 6. CDR3 DNA sequence: TGTGCCAGCAGTTACGAGGACAGGGGCTGGGGCTACACCTTC. It specifies CASSYEDRGWGYTF.

This clone was seen only a few times. The V and J genes are TRBV4-1 and TRBJ1-2; D might be TRBD1 (5 bases). The CDR3 is 19 amino acids. Germline assignment: CDR1 MGHRA and CDR2 YSYEKL. V was clipped by 1 base and J by 1 base, with 22 bases between them. The CDR3 coding sequence is TGCGCCAGCAGCCAAGTAGGACTCCGGGGGAGTCGAATTAACTATGGCTACACCTTC. Its protein is CASSQVGLRGSRINYGYTF.

This clone was seen only a few times. The J gene is TRBJ1-3, the V gene TRBV10-1; 8 bases agree with TRBD1. Germline V gene lookup returns CDR1 WNHNN and CDR2 SYGVQD (reference sequence). The CDR3 sequence is 19 residues long. V lost 0 bases, J lost 0 bases, and 10 bases stayed unmatched. The CDR3 bases are TGCGCCAGCAGTGAGTCGACAGGGGCCGCCAACTTCTCTGGAAACACCATATATTTT. As protein: CASSESTGAANFSGNTIYF.

This clone has a handful of counts. This rearrangement joins TRBV6-5 to TRBJ2-3; 12 bases agree with TRBD2. Germline V gene sequence: CDR1 MNHEY, CDR2 SVGAGI. The CDR3 runs to 15 residues. Unmatched junction bases numbered 1, after V lost 4 bases and J lost 2 bases. CDR3 protein: CASSSSGGATDTQYF. The CDR3 DNA sequence: TGTGCCAGCAGTTCTAGCGGGGGGGCCACAGATACGCAGTATTTT.

The V and J genes are TRBV14 and TRBJ2-1; 8 positions match TRBD2. The length of the CDR3 is 17 residues. Germline lookup yields CDR1 SGHDN and CDR2 FVKESK. The V segment lost 4 bases and the J segment 0 bases; nucleotides outside the gene matches: 8. The CDR3 bases are TGTGCCAGCAGCCCCCTCGGGGGGGCCCTCTCCTACAATGAGCAGTTCTTC. Translating it yields CASSPLGGALSYNEQFF.

J is TRBJ2-7 and V is TRBV9; D perhaps matches TRBD1 (5 bases). Germline loops: CDR1 SGDLS, CDR2 YYNGEE. The CDR3 spans 14 residues. With 4 bases removed from V and 5 bases from J, the gap between germline ends came to 16 bases. The CDR3 sequence: CASSRVDSHNEQYF. The DNA for the CDR3 is TGTGCCAGCAGCCGCGTCGACAGCCACAACGAGCAGTACTTC.

The rearrangement uses TRBV9 and TRBJ1-1; 10 nucleotides align to TRBD1. The CDR3 is made up of 14 amino acids. Germline V gene sequence: CDR1 SGDLS, CDR2 YYNGEE. J was trimmed by 5 bases and V by 5 bases; bases with no gene match: 6. The CDR3 nucleotides are TGTGCCAGCAGTCCCGGACAGGGGGTAACTGAAGCTTTCTTT. Translation: CASSPGQGVTEAFF.

The chain has TRBV6-1 and TRBJ1-1, with D tentatively TRBD1 (6 bases). Germline loops: CDR1 MNHNS, CDR2 SASEGT. Trimming took off 3 bases at V and 5 bases at J, with 16 bases between the two ends. This CDR3 is built from 15 residues. CDR3 in DNA: TGTGCCAGCAGTGAGCCCCTATCAGGGGAAACTGAAGCTTTCTTT. Protein sequence: CASSEPLSGETEAFF.

This chain uses TRBV7-8 with TRBJ2-5, with D perhaps TRBD2 (6 bases). This CDR3 has 15 amino acids. The germline CDR1 and CDR2 sequences are SGHVS and FQNEAQ. V shed 5 bases and J shed 5 bases, with 18 bases lying between them. Here the CDR3 DNA reads TGTGCCAGCAGCCCGCTGGAGGGAAAGGGGGAGACCCAGTACTTC. This codes for CASSPLEGKGETQYF.

This chain joins TRBV7-9 and TRBJ1-3, with 8 bases lining up with TRBD1. Germline V gene sequence: CDR1 SEHNR, CDR2 FQNEAQ (reference sequence). J lost 9 bases, V lost 2 bases, and 3 bases had no gene match. This CDR3 has 13 amino acids. CDR3 region: CASSLTGGVTIYF. The CDR3, as DNA: TGTGCCAGCAGCTTAACAGGGGGTGTCACCATATATTTT.

The J gene is TRBJ1-5, the V gene TRBV30, with 7 bases fitting TRBD1. CDR1 and CDR2 (germline): GTSNPN, SVGIG (reference sequence). The CDR3 consists of 16 residues. Trimming removed 1 base from V and 1 base from J; junction bases left unmatched: 7. The CDR3 DNA reads TGTGCCTGGAGTGGGTACAGGGGATCGAGCAATCAGCCCCAGCATTTT. Amino acids: CAWSGYRGSSNQPQHF. Based on the CDR3 plus reference TRBV30 and TRBJ1-5, the full variable domain is SQTIHQWPATLVQPVGSPLSLECTVEGTSNPNLYWYRQAAGRGLQLLFYSVGIGQISSEVPQNLSASRPQDRQFILSSKKLLLSDSGFYLCAWSGYRGSSNQPQHFGDGTRLSIL.

Only a few counts were recorded for this clone. The chain recombines TRBV9 with TRBJ2-2; maybe TRBD1 (6 bases). CDR1 SGDLS and CDR2 YYNGEE come from the germline V gene. Trimming stripped 3 bases from V and 8 bases from J, with 14 bases between. This CDR3 has 14 residues. The CDR3: CASSDTQGRGELFF. The CDR3 DNA sequence: TGTGCCAGCAGCGACACACAGGGAAGAGGGGAGCTGTTTTTT.

The chain uses TRBV19 and TRBJ1-2, with 9 bases lining up with TRBD1. The J segment lost 7 bases and the V segment lost 3 bases, leaving 9 bases of the junction unmatched. This CDR3 contains 15 residues. CDR1 is LNHDA, CDR2 SQIVND, per germline (reference sequence). CDR3 coding DNA: TGTGCCAGTAGTATCCCACAGGGGGCGGTACGTGGCTACACCTTC. Protein: CASSIPQGAVRGYTF.

J is TRBJ1-2 and V is TRBV5-4; D is perhaps TRBD1 (5 bases). In germline, CDR1 is SGHNT, CDR2 YYREEE (reference sequence). This CDR3 contains 14 residues. V was clipped by 4 bases and J by 1 base, with 11 bases between them. This CDR3 is CASSHSQGNYGYTF. The CDR3 region has the DNA TGTGCCAGCAGCCACTCCCAGGGTAACTATGGCTACACCTTC.

This rearrangement joins TRBV6-5 to TRBJ1-1; maybe TRBD1 (5 bases). The V end lost 1 base, the J end lost 8 bases, and 14 bases lay between the germline ends. Germline CDR1 reads MNHEY; CDR2 reads SVGAGI. The CDR3 has 14 amino acids. The chain's CDR3 is CASSYLGKSGEAFF. The DNA for the CDR3 is TGTGCCAGCAGTTACTTGGGTAAATCAGGGGAAGCTTTCTTT.